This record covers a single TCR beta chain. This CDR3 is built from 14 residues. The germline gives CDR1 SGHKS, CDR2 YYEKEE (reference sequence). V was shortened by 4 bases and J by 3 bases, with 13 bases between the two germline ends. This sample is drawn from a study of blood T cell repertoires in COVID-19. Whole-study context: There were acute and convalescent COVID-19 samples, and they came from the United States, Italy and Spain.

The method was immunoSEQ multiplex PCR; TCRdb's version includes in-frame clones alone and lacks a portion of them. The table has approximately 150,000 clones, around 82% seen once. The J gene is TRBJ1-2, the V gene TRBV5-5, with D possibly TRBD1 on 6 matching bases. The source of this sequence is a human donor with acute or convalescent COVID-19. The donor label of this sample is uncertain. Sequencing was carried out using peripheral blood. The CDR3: CASSGRQEHYGYTF. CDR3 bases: TGTGCCAGCAGCGGGAGACAGGAGCACTATGGCTACACCTTC.